These 18 T cell receptor beta chains were all obtained from the same sample, sequenced in a study of CD8+ T cells in alopecia areata. Extraction of RNA preceded its reverse transcription into cDNA, which served as the sequencing template. The table came from immunoSEQ multiplex PCR; TCRdb's copy has only in-frame clones and leaves some out. The data show 170,000 or so clones, roughly 63% seen once. This specimen consisted of CD4+ T cells sorted from blood, obtained at week 0. These receptor sequences come from a human donor with alopecia areata.

The V and J genes are TRBV2 and TRBJ2-7; D might be TRBD1 (8 bases). Looked up from germline, CDR1 is SNHLY and CDR2 is FYNNEI. Trimming took 6 bases from V and 1 from J, leaving 16 bases between them. The CDR3 is made up of 15 amino acids. In DNA form, the CDR3 reads TGTGCCAGCAGCCATACAGGGGGGGAATCCTACGAGCAGTACTTC. It translates to CASSHTGGESYEQYF.

The chain employs TRBV29-1 and TRBJ1-2, with D tentatively TRBD1 (5 bases). Between the trimmed V and J ends, which lost 2 bases and 2 bases, there was a span of 15 bases. The CDR3 runs 15 residues. The germline CDR1 and CDR2 sequences are SQVTM and ANQGSEA. As DNA, the CDR3 is TGCAGCGTTGAAAGCCCCGGACGGGGGAACTATGGCTACACCTTC. It encodes CSVESPGRGNYGYTF.

The chain joins TRBV5-1 to TRBJ2-3, with a possible D match to TRBD2 (5 bases). V was cut by 4 bases and J by 0 bases, with 9 bases left in between. The CDR3 extends over 14 amino acids. CDR1 and CDR2 from the germline V gene are SGHRS and YFSETQ. CDR3 amino acids: CASSIRTSTDTQYF. The CDR3 DNA reads TGCGCCAGCAGCATCAGGACTAGCACAGATACGCAGTATTTT.

As to this clone: The same CDR3 is also encoded by other DNA sequences in this sample. The chain joins TRBV30 to TRBJ1-2; TRBD1 might be the D (5 bases). Trimming removed 0 bases at V and 4 bases at J, with 9 bases between. Germline assignment: CDR1 GTSNPN and CDR2 SVGIG (reference sequence). The CDR3 is 13 residues long. CDR3 sequence: CAWSVGQGYGYTF. CDR3 DNA sequence: TGTGCCTGGAGTGTGGGGCAGGGCTATGGCTACACCTTC.

The V call is TRBV29-1, the J call TRBJ1-5; D remains unclear. Trimming took off 7 bases at V and 8 bases at J, with 15 bases between the two ends. Per the germline V gene, CDR1 is SQVTM and CDR2 is ANQGSEA. The CDR3 runs to 12 residues. DNA of the CDR3: TGCAGCGCCGAGGACCTTGAGGAGCCCCAGCATTTT. This gives the protein CSAEDLEEPQHF.

The chain couples TRBV30 to TRBJ1-4; 7 bases line up with TRBD1. Germline CDR1 reads GTSNPN; CDR2 reads SVGIG (reference sequence). The CDR3 sequence is 15 residues long. V gave up 6 bases and J gave up 7 bases; unmatched junction bases: 14. CDR3 protein: CACKPSQGTGEKLFF. The CDR3 DNA is TGTGCCTGTAAACCTTCACAGGGGACGGGTGAAAAACTGTTTTTT.

This clone was counted a single time. This chain uses TRBV6-1 with TRBJ1-1, with D hard to call. Germline CDR1 and CDR2: MNHNS and SASEGT. The CDR3 extends over 13 amino acids. V dropped 4 bases and J dropped 3 bases, with 9 bases sitting between them. As DNA, the CDR3 is TGTGCCAGCAGTGCCGGTAGGGACACTGAAGCTTTCTTT. Translation gives CASSAGRDTEAFF.

The rearrangement joins TRBV29-1 to TRBJ1-2; D is uncertain. This CDR3 is 12 amino acids long. Germline V gene lookup returns CDR1 SQVTM and CDR2 ANQGSEA. The V and J ends lost 4 bases and 6 bases respectively, with 12 bases between them. This CDR3 is CSVALVVHGYTF. CDR3 in DNA: TGCAGCGTTGCACTGGTGGTCCATGGCTACACCTTC.

The rearrangement joins TRBV29-1 to TRBJ1-1; no firm D call. V lost 6 bases and J 7 bases, leaving 9 bases between the germline ends. CDR3 length: 10 amino acids. The germline V gene encodes CDR1 SQVTM and CDR2 ANQGSEA. The CDR3 loop is CSVAPHEAFF. In DNA form, the CDR3 reads TGCAGCGTCGCCCCCCATGAAGCTTTCTTT.

V and J are TRBV7-2 and TRBJ2-7; D might be TRBD1 (5 bases). Germline V lookup: CDR1 SGHTA, CDR2 FQGNSA. Trimming took 0 bases from V and 2 from J, leaving 14 bases between them. The CDR3 is 16 residues long. This CDR3 is CASSLAAREGAYEQYF. CDR3 DNA sequence: TGTGCCAGCAGCTTAGCGGCCAGGGAAGGTGCCTACGAGCAGTACTTC. Based on the CDR3 plus reference TRBV7-2 and TRBJ2-7, the full variable domain is GAGVSQSPSNKVTEKGKDVELRCDPISGHTALYWYRQSLGQGLEFLIYFQGNSAPDKSGLPSDRFSAERTGGSVSTLTIQRTQQEDSAVYLCASSLAAREGAYEQYFGPGTRLTVT.

V and J are TRBV2 and TRBJ1-6; no clear D gene. The germline CDR1 and CDR2 sequences are SNHLY and FYNNEI. CDR3 size: 12 residues. V was trimmed by 6 bases and J by 7 bases, leaving 7 bases between them. CDR3 sequence (DNA): TGTGCCAGCAGAGGATACAATTCACCCCTCCACTTT. Translation gives CASRGYNSPLHF.

This rearrangement joins TRBV15 to TRBJ2-1, with TRBD2 matching 7 bases. The CDR3 runs to 14 residues. Germline loops: CDR1 LNHNV, CDR2 YYDKDF (reference sequence). V lost 0 bases and J lost 8; bases outside the gene matches: 4. CDR3 DNA sequence: TGTGCCACCAGCAGAGATCCCGCGGGGGATGAGCAGTTCTTC. Translation gives CATSRDPAGDEQFF.

The gene calls are TRBV7-2 and TRBJ2-3; D perhaps matches TRBD2 (6 bases). Trimming shortened V by 5 bases and J by 5 bases, and 14 bases separated the two germline ends. CDR1 SGHTA and CDR2 FQGNSA come from the germline V gene. The CDR3 is 14 residues long. The CDR3 loop is CASSLVRGKDTQYF. The CDR3 nucleotides are TGTGCCAGCAGCCTAGTGCGCGGGAAAGATACGCAGTATTTT.

The sample holds a few counts of this clone. The CDR3 region has the DNA TGTGCCAGCAGCGAACAGGGTGCTGGGGCCAACGTCCTGACTTTC. It encodes CASSEQGAGANVLTF. The rearrangement links TRBV7-2 to TRBJ2-6; weak D call: TRBD1 (6 bases). The CDR3 extends over 15 amino acids. Trimming took 5 bases from V and 2 from J, leaving 10 bases between them. Germline CDR1 and CDR2: SGHTA and FQGNSA.

Worth noting for this clone: Additional DNA sequences in this sample encode the identical CDR3. CDR3 in DNA: TGTGCCTGGAGAGGGCAGATGAACACTGAAGCTTTCTTT. Its translation is CAWRGQMNTEAFF. V is TRBV30 and J is TRBJ1-1, with D unresolved. The CDR3 is made up of 13 amino acids. Per germline, CDR1 GTSNPN and CDR2 SVGIG (reference sequence). Trimming took off 3 bases at V and 0 bases at J, with 8 bases between the two ends.

J is TRBJ1-1 and V is TRBV6-5, with a possible D match to TRBD1 (5 bases). Germline V gene sequence: CDR1 MNHEY, CDR2 SVGAGI. The CDR3 extends over 14 amino acids. V dropped 4 bases and J dropped 1 base, with 10 bases sitting between them. In DNA, the CDR3 is TGTGCCAGCAGTTTGGAGGGGCCGAACACTGAAGCTTTCTTT. Protein product: CASSLEGPNTEAFF.

This clone was seen more than once but under ten times. V usage is TRBV7-2 and J usage is TRBJ2-3, with TRBD1 identical over 7 bases. The CDR3 loop spans 14 amino acids. The V gene end was trimmed by 5 bases and the J gene end by 5 bases; junction bases not matched to a gene: 7. Germline lookup yields CDR1 SGHTA and CDR2 FQGNSA. The CDR3 reads CASSRTGVGDTQYF. DNA of the CDR3: TGTGCCAGCAGCCGCACAGGGGTGGGAGATACGCAGTATTTT.

This clone was recorded only once. This chain connects TRBV2 to TRBJ1-1, with 10 bases that match TRBD1. The CDR3 covers 16 residues. Trimming at V came to 6 bases and at J to 4 bases, leaving 11 bases not matched to a gene. CDR1 and CDR2 from the germline V gene are SNHLY and FYNNEI. Here the CDR3 DNA reads TGTGCCAGCAGATACCGACAGGGGGCCGGCGGCACTGAAGCTTTCTTT. Protein sequence: CASRYRQGAGGTEAFF. Full variable domain (remainder filled in from reference TRBV2 and TRBJ1-1): EPEVTQTPSHQVTQMGQEVILRCVPISNHLYFYWYRQILGQKVEFLVSFYNNEISEKSEIFDDQFSVERPDGSNFTLKIRSTKLEDSAMYFCASRYRQGAGGTEAFFGQGTRLTVV.